This T cell receptor beta chain derives from a study of siplizumab effects on memory and regulatory T cells (dated by TCRdb to about 2019). The study in broad terms: The effect of the anti-CD2 antibody siplizumab on alloreactive T-cell subsets was examined in allogeneic mixed lymphocyte reactions constructed from human PBMCs.

On this clone: Its antigen specificity is not known. The input lacks base qualities; no much larger clone sits a single base away.

The study at large found these results: For roughly 80-96% of proliferating CD4+ or CD8+ clones, no naive or memory phenotype could be assigned. The cumulative frequency of alloreactive sequences that could be traced back to unstimulated CD4+ memory T cells was significantly reduced by siplizumab. Of the alloreactive CD4+ clones that could be mapped, the Treg-derived share averaged about 67% with siplizumab compared with under 30% in control reactions. The suppressive function of proliferating Tregs from siplizumab cultures was not functionally confirmed. Greater diversity appeared to be present in unstimulated naive T cells than in memory T cells, and a substantial contribution to the alloresponse seemed to be made by naive cells. Because sequences below about 10^-5 frequency were poorly captured, only a minor fraction of alloreactive clones could be mapped to unstimulated subsets.

Preparation of the library involved the immunoSEQ multiplex PCR assay. Approximately 93,000 TCR templates per sample were assayed by the deep sequencing platform. Genomic DNA extracted from sorted T cells was used for TCRbeta CDR3 sequencing. The authors processed their data as follows. The R programming language was used for clonal analysis of TCRbeta CDR3 data. Unstimulated samples were compared with post-reaction CFSE-low samples to define alloreactive CD4+ and CD8+ clones. Regulatory or non-regulatory origin of alloreactive CD4+ clones was assigned by matching sequences to the sorted unstimulated Treg and non-Treg repertoires. The table was pulled from immuneACCESS by TCRdb, which kept in-frame rearrangements only. Such tables lose some clones; where checked, under half of the loss comes from unresolved V genes, and the rest has no known cause. Clone size and the V and J calls come from that table; the DNA yielded D and trimming. The sample data list some 100,000 clones, and roughly 92% of these were observed just once. The top ten hold about 0.6% of the sample.

TCRbeta CDR3 sequencing was performed on sorted unstimulated T cells and on proliferating T cells recovered from mixed lymphocyte reactions. Fresh whole blood from approximately 10 HLA-typed healthy donors was used to isolate PBMCs. To map where alloreactive clones came from, unstimulated CD4+ regulatory T cells were FACS-sorted. The TCR originated in a human donor in good health. Sequences were obtained from Tregs sorted from blood.

CDR3 protein: CATTGQGQREQYF. In nucleotides, the sequence is TGTGCCACCACGGGACAGGGGCAGCGCGAGCAGTACTTC. The chain joins TRBV10-3 to TRBJ2-7; 10 junctional bases match TRBD1. The CDR1 and CDR2 encoded by the germline V gene are ENHRY and SYGVKD. The CDR3 goes from the cysteine to the phenylalanine over 13 residues. The retained sequence is limited to the CDR3, 39 bases, with the frame set at the first base. Clipping removes 10 bases from V and 6 bases from J, with 9 as the unmatched junction base count.